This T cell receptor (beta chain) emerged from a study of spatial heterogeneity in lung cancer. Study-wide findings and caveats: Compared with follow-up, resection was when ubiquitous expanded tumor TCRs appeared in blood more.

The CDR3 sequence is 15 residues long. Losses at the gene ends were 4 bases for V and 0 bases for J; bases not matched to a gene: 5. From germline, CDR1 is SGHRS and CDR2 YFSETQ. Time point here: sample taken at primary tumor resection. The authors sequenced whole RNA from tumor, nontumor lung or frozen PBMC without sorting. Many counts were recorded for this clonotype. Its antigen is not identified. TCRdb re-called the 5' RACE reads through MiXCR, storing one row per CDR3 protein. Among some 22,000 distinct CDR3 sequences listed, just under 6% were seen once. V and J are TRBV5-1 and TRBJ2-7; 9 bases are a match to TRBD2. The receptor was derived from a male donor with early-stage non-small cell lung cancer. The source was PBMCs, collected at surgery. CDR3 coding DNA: TGCGCCAGCAGCATCTTAGCGGGGGCCTCCTACGAGCAGTACTTC. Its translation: CASSILAGASYEQYF.